This TCR beta chain was obtained from a study of T cell repertoires in cytomegalovirus infection (dated by TCRdb to between 2018 and 2021). Concerning the study at large: Peptide stimulations targeted recently identified HLA-C-restricted CMV epitopes, whose presentation resists viral immunomodulation, together with well-studied HLA-B-restricted epitopes. Donor HLA type was relevant to the analysis, as public TCR beta signatures indicated carriage of CMV infection together with the matching HLA type. Here is what the overall study found, with its caveats: In the ex vivo response, HLA-C-restricted CMV-specific TCR beta clonotypes were dominant, and in two of eight donors the single most frequent clonotype came from this HLA-C-restricted group. In both this cohort and an independent cohort of several hundred donors, the cumulative frequency of public TCR beta family members distinguished carriers of CMV infection plus the relevant HLA type.

This clonotype was picked up many times. Its antigen is not yet known. No much larger clonotype is one base removed from it; base qualities were not supplied. What the treatment or condition label conveys for this sample: in vitro stimulation with specific CMV peptide epitopes to enrich CMV-specific T cells. The CDR3 numbers 18 residues from cysteine through phenylalanine. The retained sequence is limited to the CDR3, 54 bases, with the frame set at the first base. The germline V gene (reference sequence) yields MNHEY for CDR1 and SMNVEV for CDR2. V is cut back by 5 bases and J by 3 bases, with 15 bases in the junction unmatched. The instrument was an Illumina HiSeq 1500. The public reads were reanalyzed by TCRdb: fastp trimming at Q25, MiXCR alignment, in-frame beta chains only. Rows are unified per CDR3 protein, each entry keeping the most common DNA and genes. Present in this sample are 700,000 to 900,000 distinct CDR3 sequences, about 29% of which were seen just once. Jointly, the top ten make up 10% to 15% of the sample.

The TCR was taken from a human donor in good health (CMV status not recorded). Some clones in this sample may be carry-over from other donors' samples. Sequencing used cultured CD8+ T cells from PBMCs, obtained from culture after CMV antigen stimulation. The V gene is TRBV27 and the J gene is TRBJ2-3, with 9 middle bases fitting TRBD2. At the DNA level, the sequence is TGTGCCAGCAGTCATTTCTCCTTCTCGGGACTAGCTACAGATACGCAGTATTTT. This is translated as CASSHFSFSGLATDTQYF.